Below are 29 T cell receptor beta chains sequenced from a single sample in a study of blood T cell repertoires in COVID-19. Sequencing was performed with immunoSEQ multiplex PCR; in TCRdb, only in-frame clones are kept and a portion is missing. There are around 140,000 clones in the sample; around 89% occur only once, and under 4.5% lies in the top ten. Material: peripheral blood. The receptors were gathered from a man aged 60 to 69 with COVID-19, enrolled during active disease.

V usage is TRBV5-1 and J usage is TRBJ1-2; the D is unclear. With 4 bases removed from V and 0 bases from J, the gap between germline ends came to 10 bases. Germline V lookup: CDR1 SGHRS, CDR2 YFSETQ. This CDR3 is 14 amino acids long. The CDR3 DNA reads as TGCGCCAGCAGCCTCCCCGGGACTAACTATGGCTACACCTTC. It specifies CASSLPGTNYGYTF.

V is TRBV2 and J is TRBJ1-2; 7 nucleotides align to TRBD1. In germline, CDR1 is SNHLY, CDR2 FYNNEI. The CDR3 is 13 residues long. V lost 8 bases to trimming and J lost 1 base; unmatched junction nucleotides: 4. CDR3: CASGGTVNYGYTF. The CDR3 nucleotides read TGTGCCAGCGGGGGGACAGTTAACTATGGCTACACCTTC.

The CDR3 bases are TGTGCCAGCAAAACCGGGACAGTTGATGGCTACACCTTC. It specifies CASKTGTVDGYTF. J is TRBJ1-2 and V is TRBV28; TRBD1 matches 7 bases. This CDR3 spans 13 amino acids. V shed 7 bases and J 6 bases; nucleotides not matched to a gene: 8. The germline CDR1 and CDR2 sequences are MDHEN and SYDVKM.

This chain uses TRBV6-2 or TRBV6-3 with TRBJ2-7, with 13 bases aligning to TRBD2. V shed 0 bases and J 2 bases; nucleotides not matched to a gene: 7. This CDR3 is 18 amino acids long. Germline assignment: CDR1 MNHEY and CDR2 SVGEGT. The CDR3 protein is CASSYSPGTSGVAYEQYF. In DNA form, the CDR3 reads TGTGCCAGCAGTTACTCACCCGGGACTAGCGGGGTCGCCTACGAGCAGTACTTC.

The genes are TRBV20-1 and TRBJ1-1; the match to TRBD1 covers 7 bases. This CDR3 is 15 amino acids long. The germline V gene has CDR1 DFQATT and CDR2 SNEGSKA (reference sequence). Trimming cost V 3 bases and J 1 base; bases outside gene matches: 8. CDR3 sequence: CSASDTGTANTEAFF. The CDR3 nucleotides read TGCAGTGCTAGTGATACCGGGACAGCGAACACTGAAGCTTTCTTT.

This CDR3 is CASSSEGSYRGQPQHF. Here the CDR3 DNA reads TGTGCCAGCAGTTCCGAGGGTTCTTACCGGGGTCAGCCCCAGCATTTT. V and J are TRBV27 and TRBJ1-5; no reliable D call. The V and J ends lost 4 bases and 6 bases respectively, with 19 bases between them. Germline values: CDR1 MNHEY, CDR2 SMNVEV (reference sequence). The CDR3 runs to 16 residues.

This chain uses TRBV7-2 with TRBJ2-2; a weak D match, TRBD2 (6 bases). The V gene lost 5 bases and the J gene lost 4 bases, with 14 bases spanning the gap. Germline V gene lookup returns CDR1 SGHTA and CDR2 FQGNSA. The length of the CDR3 is 15 residues. The CDR3 loop is CASSRRGAGTGELFF. CDR3 coding DNA: TGTGCCAGCAGCCGCCGGGGAGCGGGCACCGGGGAGCTGTTTTTT.

The chain has TRBV27 and TRBJ2-1; 8 bases are shared with TRBD1. The CDR3 spans 12 residues. The J segment lost 9 bases and the V segment lost 5 bases, leaving 3 bases of the junction unmatched. Germline V gives CDR1 MNHEY, CDR2 SMNVEV (reference sequence). CDR3: CASSTGGSEQFF. As DNA, the CDR3 is TGTGCCAGCAGTACAGGGGGGAGTGAGCAGTTCTTC.

J is TRBJ1-1 and V is TRBV18; D is possibly TRBD1 (6 bases). The CDR3 covers 13 residues. Germline CDR1 and CDR2: KGHSH and LQKENI. Trimming took 10 bases from V and 6 from J, leaving 18 bases between them. The CDR3 spells CATQTGNEAEAFF. The CDR3 region has the DNA TGTGCCACACAGACAGGTAATGAGGCTGAAGCTTTCTTT.

The rearrangement joins TRBV7-3 to TRBJ2-2, with 7 bases aligning to TRBD1. The CDR3 runs 13 residues. J was trimmed by 8 bases and V by 4 bases; bases with no gene match: 4. The germline CDR1 and CDR2 sequences are SGHTA and FQGTGA. The chain's CDR3 is CASSSTGKGELFF. CDR3 bases: TGTGCCAGCAGCTCGACAGGGAAAGGGGAGCTGTTTTTT.

The V and J genes are TRBV7-6 and TRBJ2-1; 12 positions match TRBD1. CDR3 size: 15 residues. The germline V gene has CDR1 SGHVS and CDR2 FNYEAQ. The trim removed 7 bases at V and 6 bases at J, leaving 7 bases unmatched. The CDR3 coding sequence is TGTGCCAGCATCGGCGGGACAGGGGGCCTCAATGAGCAGTTCTTC. Protein: CASIGGTGGLNEQFF.

This clone was seen a single time. The chain uses TRBV19 and TRBJ1-5; TRBD1 aligns across 8 bases. Trimming took 5 bases from V and 2 from J; bases not matched to a gene: 8. CDR3 size: 16 residues. Per the germline V gene, CDR1 is LNHDA and CDR2 is SQIVND (reference sequence). Written as DNA, the CDR3 is TGTGCCAGTAGTGAACGACAGGGGTCGGGCAATCAGCCCCAGCATTTT. This codes for CASSERQGSGNQPQHF.

J is TRBJ1-1 and V is TRBV18, with D possibly matching TRBD1 (6 bases). V lost 3 bases and J 0 bases, leaving 14 bases between the germline ends. The CDR3 has 16 amino acids. The germline gives CDR1 KGHSH, CDR2 LQKENI. The CDR3 region has the DNA TGTGCCAGCTCACCTTTCCTCAGGGGTCTGAACACTGAAGCTTTCTTT. It specifies CASSPFLRGLNTEAFF.

This clone was detected only once. The chain is built from TRBV9 and TRBJ1-2, with D maybe TRBD1 (6 bases). V lost 0 bases to trimming and J lost 5 bases, with 11 bases between them. In germline, CDR1 is SGDLS, CDR2 YYNGEE. This CDR3 is 14 amino acids long. The CDR3, as DNA: TGTGCCAGCAGCGTAGGACAGGCAGGTTATGGCTACACCTTC. The encoded protein is CASSVGQAGYGYTF.

The chain employs TRBV4-1 and TRBJ2-5; D might be TRBD1 (6 bases). The CDR3 runs to 12 residues. Trimming stripped 4 bases from V and 7 bases from J, with 10 bases between. Germline lookup yields CDR1 MGHRA and CDR2 YSYEKL. In DNA form, the CDR3 reads TGCGCCAGCAGCCCTCTAGGGGGGACCCAGTACTTC. The encoded protein is CASSPLGGTQYF.

This chain connects TRBV14 to TRBJ1-1; possible D gene TRBD1, 6 bases. The CDR3 extends over 15 amino acids. The germline V and J ends were trimmed by 5 bases and 0 bases, with 13 bases remaining between them. Germline V gives CDR1 SGHDN, CDR2 FVKESK. CDR3 sequence: CASSSSGTMNTEAFF. DNA of the CDR3: TGTGCCAGCAGCTCTTCCGGGACAATGAACACTGAAGCTTTCTTT. Complete variable domain (other parts from reference TRBV14 and TRBJ1-1): EAGVTQFPSHSVIEKGQTVTLRCDPISGHDNLYWYRRVMGKEIKFLLHFVKESKQDESGMPNNRFLAERTGGTYSTLKVQPAELEDSGVYFCASSSSGTMNTEAFFGQGTRLTVV.

J is TRBJ2-3 and V is TRBV2; TRBD1 is a possible D gene (6 bases). Per the germline V gene, CDR1 is SNHLY and CDR2 is FYNNEI. V lost 7 bases and J lost 4, with 18 bases in between. The CDR3 is made up of 15 amino acids. CDR3 coding DNA: TGTGCCAGCACCCCAGGGACACGGGTAGCAGATACGCAGTATTTT. It is translated as CASTPGTRVADTQYF.

The chain combines TRBV7-3 with TRBJ2-3; 7 nucleotides agree with TRBD2. CDR3 length: 13 residues. The ends lost 8 bases at V and 3 bases at J; junction bases unmatched: 5. Per germline, CDR1 SGHTA and CDR2 FQGTGA. The CDR3, as DNA: TGTGCCAGCCAGGAAGCGGGGACAGATACGCAGTATTTT. Protein: CASQEAGTDTQYF. Complete variable domain (other parts from reference TRBV7-3 and TRBJ2-3): GAGVSQTPSNKVTEKGKYVELRCDPISGHTALYWYRQSLGQGPEFLIYFQGTGAADDSGLPNDRFFAVRPEGSVSTLKIQRTERGDSAVYLCASQEAGTDTQYFGPGTRLTVL.

This sequence joins TRBV9 and TRBJ2-7; 9 bases are a match to TRBD1. The CDR3 consists of 15 residues. V was clipped by 4 bases and J by 0 bases; unmatched bases: 5. Germline V gene sequence: CDR1 SGDLS, CDR2 YYNGEE. The CDR3 nucleotides read TGTGCCAGCAGCCTCGGGACAGGGATCTCCTACGAGCAGTACTTC. It encodes CASSLGTGISYEQYF.

The chain recombines TRBV11-3 with TRBJ1-1, with D maybe TRBD1 (5 bases). The length of the CDR3 is 13 residues. The V end lost 4 bases, the J end lost 2 bases, and 8 bases lay between the germline ends. Germline V gene sequence: CDR1 SGHNT, CDR2 YENEEA. The CDR3 nucleotides are TGTGCCAGCAGCTCTAGGGGTAACACTGAAGCTTTCTTT. Translating it yields CASSSRGNTEAFF.

The genes are TRBV5-6 and TRBJ2-7; D unresolved. With 0 bases removed from V and 3 bases from J, the gap between germline ends came to 7 bases. Germline-derived CDR1 and CDR2 are SGHDT and YYEEEE. CDR3 size: 13 residues. This CDR3 reads CASSLERVYEQYF. The CDR3 nucleotides read TGTGCCAGCAGCTTGGAACGGGTCTACGAGCAGTACTTC.

The chain uses TRBV5-1 and TRBJ1-2; possibly TRBD1 for D (6 bases). The germline V gene encodes CDR1 SGHRS and CDR2 YFSETQ. Trimming took off 0 bases at V and 0 bases at J, with 9 bases between the two ends. CDR3 length: 15 amino acids. CDR3 nucleotides: TGCGCCAGCAGCTTGGGCGGGGGGCCTAACTATGGCTACACCTTC. It codes for CASSLGGGPNYGYTF. The full variable domain, its missing parts supplied by reference TRBV5-1 and TRBJ1-2, is KAGVTQTPRYLIKTRGQQVTLSCSPISGHRSVSWYQQTPGQGLQFLFEYFSETQRNKGNFPGRFSGRQFSNSRSEMNVSTLELGDSALYLCASSLGGGPNYGYTFGSGTRLTVV.

The V and J genes are TRBV19 and TRBJ2-5, with 7 bases fitting TRBD1. Germline CDR1 LNHDA, CDR2 SQIVND (reference sequence). J gave up 3 bases and V 2 bases, and 6 bases lay outside the gene matches. The CDR3 covers 15 residues. The CDR3 DNA reads TGTGCCAGTAGTATAAATCGGGACAGAAAAGAGACCCAGTACTTC. Its protein is CASSINRDRKETQYF.

J is TRBJ2-5 and V is TRBV27; 7 bases map to TRBD2. The CDR3 is 16 amino acids. Germline trimming cut 4 bases from V and 6 bases from J; bases unmatched to any gene: 14. Germline V lookup: CDR1 MNHEY, CDR2 SMNVEV (reference sequence). In nucleotides, the CDR3 is TGTGCCAGCAGTTCCCGTGCGGTACAGCGGGGCCAGACCCAGTACTTC. It is translated as CASSSRAVQRGQTQYF.

The gene calls are TRBV7-9 and TRBJ2-5; 8 positions match TRBD1. The V segment lost 2 bases and the J segment 5 bases; nucleotides outside the gene matches: 7. The length of the CDR3 is 15 residues. Per germline, CDR1 SEHNR and CDR2 FQNEAQ (reference sequence). Here the CDR3 reads CASSLPRGRKETQYF. The CDR3 coding sequence is TGTGCCAGCAGCTTACCCAGGGGGCGGAAGGAGACCCAGTACTTC.

The J gene is TRBJ1-1, the V gene TRBV9, with D possibly TRBD1 on 5 matching bases. This CDR3 region has 16 residues. In germline, CDR1 is SGDLS, CDR2 YYNGEE. V was pared by 0 bases and J by 0 bases, with 12 bases between. CDR3 sequence (DNA): TGTGCCAGCAGCGTAGAGCAGGGTGGTTTGAACACTGAAGCTTTCTTT. Protein: CASSVEQGGLNTEAFF.

The genes are TRBV29-1 and TRBJ2-7, with 8 positions matching TRBD1. Germline V CDR1 and CDR2: SQVTM, ANQGSEA. This CDR3 is built from 15 residues. V shed 7 bases and J 3 bases; nucleotides not matched to a gene: 14. CDR3 sequence: CSAEGSTGDLYEQYF. CDR3 DNA sequence: TGCAGCGCGGAGGGCTCGACAGGGGACCTCTACGAGCAGTACTTC.

The genes are TRBV9 and TRBJ2-5, with 12 bases fitting TRBD2. The V gene end was trimmed by 3 bases and the J gene end by 4 bases; junction bases not matched to a gene: 4. Germline V lookup: CDR1 SGDLS, CDR2 YYNGEE. The CDR3 length is 15 residues. DNA for the CDR3: TGTGCCAGCAGCGCGACTAGCGGGGGTGGAGAGACCCAGTACTTC. Amino acids: CASSATSGGGETQYF.

This chain uses TRBV6-6 with TRBJ2-1; D unresolved. Trimming stripped 2 bases from V and 5 bases from J, with 7 bases between. CDR1 MNHNY and CDR2 SVGAGI come from the germline V gene (reference sequence). CDR3 length: 13 amino acids. CDR3 in DNA: TGTGCCAGCAGTTACAGAGGCAACAATGAGCAGTTCTTC. Protein product: CASSYRGNNEQFF.